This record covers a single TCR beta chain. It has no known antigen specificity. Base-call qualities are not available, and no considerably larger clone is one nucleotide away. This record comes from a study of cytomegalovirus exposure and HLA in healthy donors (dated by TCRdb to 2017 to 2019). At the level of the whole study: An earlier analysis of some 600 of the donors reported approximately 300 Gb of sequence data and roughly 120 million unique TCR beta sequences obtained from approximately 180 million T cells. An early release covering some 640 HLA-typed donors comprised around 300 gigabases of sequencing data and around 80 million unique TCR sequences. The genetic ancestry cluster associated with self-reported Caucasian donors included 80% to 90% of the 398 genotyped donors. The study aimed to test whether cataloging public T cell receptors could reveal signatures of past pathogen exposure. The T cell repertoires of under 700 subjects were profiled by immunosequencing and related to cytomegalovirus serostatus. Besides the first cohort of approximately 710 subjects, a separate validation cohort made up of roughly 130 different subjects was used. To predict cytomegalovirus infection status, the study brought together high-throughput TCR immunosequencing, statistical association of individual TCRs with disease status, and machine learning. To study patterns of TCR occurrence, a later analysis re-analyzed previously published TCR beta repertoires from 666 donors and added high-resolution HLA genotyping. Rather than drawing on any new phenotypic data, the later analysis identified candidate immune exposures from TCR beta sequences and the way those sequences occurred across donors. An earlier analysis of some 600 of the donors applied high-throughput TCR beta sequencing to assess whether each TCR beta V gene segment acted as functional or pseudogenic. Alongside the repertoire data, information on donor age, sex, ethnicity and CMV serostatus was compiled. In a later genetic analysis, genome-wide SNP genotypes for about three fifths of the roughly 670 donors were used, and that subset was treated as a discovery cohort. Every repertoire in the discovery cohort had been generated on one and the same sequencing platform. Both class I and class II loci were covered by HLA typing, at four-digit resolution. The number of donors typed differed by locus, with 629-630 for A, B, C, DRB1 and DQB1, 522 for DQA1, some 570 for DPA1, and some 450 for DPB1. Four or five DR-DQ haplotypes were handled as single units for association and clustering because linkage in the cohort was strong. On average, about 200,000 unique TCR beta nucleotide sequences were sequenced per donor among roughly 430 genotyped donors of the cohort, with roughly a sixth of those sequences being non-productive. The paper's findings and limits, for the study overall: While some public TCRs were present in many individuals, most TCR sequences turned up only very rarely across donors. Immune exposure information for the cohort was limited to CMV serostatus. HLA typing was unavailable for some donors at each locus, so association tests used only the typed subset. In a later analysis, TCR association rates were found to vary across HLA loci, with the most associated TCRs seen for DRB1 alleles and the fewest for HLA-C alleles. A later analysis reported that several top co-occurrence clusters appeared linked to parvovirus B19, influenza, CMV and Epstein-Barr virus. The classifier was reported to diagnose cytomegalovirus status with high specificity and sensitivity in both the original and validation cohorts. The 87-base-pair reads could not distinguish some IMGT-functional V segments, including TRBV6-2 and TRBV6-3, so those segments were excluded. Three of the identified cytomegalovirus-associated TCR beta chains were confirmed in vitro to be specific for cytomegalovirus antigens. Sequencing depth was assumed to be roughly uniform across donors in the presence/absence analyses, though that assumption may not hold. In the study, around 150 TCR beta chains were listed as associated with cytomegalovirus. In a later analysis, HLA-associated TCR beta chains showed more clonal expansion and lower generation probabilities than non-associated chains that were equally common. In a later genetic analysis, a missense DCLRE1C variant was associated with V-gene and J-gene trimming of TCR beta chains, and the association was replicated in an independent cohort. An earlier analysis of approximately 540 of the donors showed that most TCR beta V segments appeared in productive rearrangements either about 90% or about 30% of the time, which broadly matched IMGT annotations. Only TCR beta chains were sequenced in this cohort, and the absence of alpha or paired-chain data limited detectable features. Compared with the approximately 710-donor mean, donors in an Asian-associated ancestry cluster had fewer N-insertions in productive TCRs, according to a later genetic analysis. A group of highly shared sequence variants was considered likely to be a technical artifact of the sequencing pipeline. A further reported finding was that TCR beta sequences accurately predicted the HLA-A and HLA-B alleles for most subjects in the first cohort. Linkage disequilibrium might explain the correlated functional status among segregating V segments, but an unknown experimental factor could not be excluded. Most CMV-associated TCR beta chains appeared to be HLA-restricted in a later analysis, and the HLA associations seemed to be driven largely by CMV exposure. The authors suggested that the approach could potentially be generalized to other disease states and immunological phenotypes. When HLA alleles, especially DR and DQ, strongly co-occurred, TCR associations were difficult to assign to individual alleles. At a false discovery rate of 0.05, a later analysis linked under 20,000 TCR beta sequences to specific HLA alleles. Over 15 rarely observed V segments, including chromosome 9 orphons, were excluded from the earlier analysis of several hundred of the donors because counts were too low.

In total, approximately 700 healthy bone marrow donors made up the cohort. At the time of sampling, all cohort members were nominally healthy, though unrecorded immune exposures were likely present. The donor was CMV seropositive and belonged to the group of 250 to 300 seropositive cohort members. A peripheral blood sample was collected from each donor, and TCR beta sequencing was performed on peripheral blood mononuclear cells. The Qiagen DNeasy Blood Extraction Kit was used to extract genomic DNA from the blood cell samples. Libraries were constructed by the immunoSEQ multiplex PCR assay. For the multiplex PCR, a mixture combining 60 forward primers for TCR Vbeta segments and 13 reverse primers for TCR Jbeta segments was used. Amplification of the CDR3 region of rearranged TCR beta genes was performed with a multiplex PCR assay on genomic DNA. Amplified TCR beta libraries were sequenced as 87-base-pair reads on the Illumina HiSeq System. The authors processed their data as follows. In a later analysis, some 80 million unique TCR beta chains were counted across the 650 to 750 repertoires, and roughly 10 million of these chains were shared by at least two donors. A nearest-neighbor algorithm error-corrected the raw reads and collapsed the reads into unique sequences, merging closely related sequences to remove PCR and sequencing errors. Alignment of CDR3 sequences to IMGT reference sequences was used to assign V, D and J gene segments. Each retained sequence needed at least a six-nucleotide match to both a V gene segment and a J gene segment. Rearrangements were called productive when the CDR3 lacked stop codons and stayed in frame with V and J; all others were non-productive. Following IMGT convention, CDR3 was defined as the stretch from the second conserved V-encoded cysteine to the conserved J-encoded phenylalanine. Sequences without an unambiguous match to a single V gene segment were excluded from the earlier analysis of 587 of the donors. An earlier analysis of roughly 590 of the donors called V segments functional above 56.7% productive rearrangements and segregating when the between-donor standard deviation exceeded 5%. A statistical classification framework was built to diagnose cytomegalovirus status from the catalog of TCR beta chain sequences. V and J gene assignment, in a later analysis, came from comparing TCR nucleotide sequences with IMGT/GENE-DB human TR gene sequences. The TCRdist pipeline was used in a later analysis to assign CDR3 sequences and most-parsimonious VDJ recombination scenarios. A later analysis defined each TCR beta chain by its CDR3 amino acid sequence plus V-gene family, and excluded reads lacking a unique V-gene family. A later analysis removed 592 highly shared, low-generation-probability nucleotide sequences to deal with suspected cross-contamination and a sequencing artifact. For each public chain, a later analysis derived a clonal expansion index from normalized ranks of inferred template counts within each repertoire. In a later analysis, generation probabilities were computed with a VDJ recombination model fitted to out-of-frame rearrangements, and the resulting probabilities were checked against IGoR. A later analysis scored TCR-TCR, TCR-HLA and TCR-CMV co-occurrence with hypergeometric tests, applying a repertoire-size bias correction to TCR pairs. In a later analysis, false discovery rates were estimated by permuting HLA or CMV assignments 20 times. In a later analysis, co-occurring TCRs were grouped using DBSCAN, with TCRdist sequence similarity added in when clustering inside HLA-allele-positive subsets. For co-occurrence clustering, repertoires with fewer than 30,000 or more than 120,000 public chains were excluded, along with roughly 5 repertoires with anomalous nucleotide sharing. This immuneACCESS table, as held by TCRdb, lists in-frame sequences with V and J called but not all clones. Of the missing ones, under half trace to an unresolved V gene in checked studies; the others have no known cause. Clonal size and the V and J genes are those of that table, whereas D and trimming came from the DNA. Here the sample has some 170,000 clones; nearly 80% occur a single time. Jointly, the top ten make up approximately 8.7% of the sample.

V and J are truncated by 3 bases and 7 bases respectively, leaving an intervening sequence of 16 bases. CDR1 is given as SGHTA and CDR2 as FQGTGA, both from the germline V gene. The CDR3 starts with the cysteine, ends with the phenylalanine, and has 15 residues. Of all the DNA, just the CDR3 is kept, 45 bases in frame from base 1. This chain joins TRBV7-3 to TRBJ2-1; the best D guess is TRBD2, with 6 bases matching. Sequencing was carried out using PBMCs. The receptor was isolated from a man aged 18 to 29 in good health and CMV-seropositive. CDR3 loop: CASSFVGGTSNEQFF. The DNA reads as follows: TGTGCCAGCAGCTTTGTCGGGGGAACCAGTAATGAGCAGTTCTTC. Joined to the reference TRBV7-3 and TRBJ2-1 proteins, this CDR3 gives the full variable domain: GAGVSQTPSNKVTEKGKYVELRCDPISGHTALYWYRQSLGQGPEFLIYFQGTGAADDSGLPNDRFFAVRPEGSVSTLKIQRTERGDSAVYLCASSFVGGTSNEQFFGPGTRLTVL.